The next 28 T cell receptor beta chains were all read from a single sample in a study of T cells after posttransplantation cyclophosphamide. The naive gate required viable CD3+CD4+ or CD3+CD8+ cells with CCR7+CD45RA+CD45RO-CD95-CD27+CD28+ phenotype. Produced via immunoSEQ multiplex PCR; TCRdb's table is partial and in-frame only. The table records tens of thousands of clones, nearly 99% of them present only once. Sequencing was carried out using naive CD4+ T cells sorted from PBMCs. These receptors all stem from a man aged 40-55 years in good health, CMV-negative, and a related stem cell transplant donor.

This sequence joins TRBV19 and TRBJ2-1; D is uncertain. The V end lost 0 bases, the J end lost 9 bases, and 6 bases lay between the germline ends. The CDR3 spans 12 residues. Germline V CDR1 and CDR2: LNHDA, SQIVND (reference sequence). CDR3: CASSIDMSEQFF. The CDR3 region has the DNA TGTGCCAGTAGTATAGATATGAGTGAGCAGTTCTTC.

The genes are TRBV6-5 and TRBJ1-5; D gene ambiguous. CDR3 length equals 13 residues. The V end was cut by 8 bases, the J end by 1 base, with 9 bases between. Germline values: CDR1 MNHEY, CDR2 SVGAGI. The CDR3 DNA follows: TGTGCCAGCGGAGCCTTCAGCAATCAGCCCCAGCATTTT. This codes for CASGAFSNQPQHF.

The genes are TRBV29-1 and TRBJ2-1, with D hard to call. The V end lost 3 bases, the J end lost 4 bases, and 4 bases lay between the germline ends. The germline CDR1 and CDR2 sequences are SQVTM and ANQGSEA. This CDR3 contains 11 residues. The CDR3 region is CSVDLYNEQFF. DNA for the CDR3: TGCAGCGTTGACCTATACAATGAGCAGTTCTTC.

This chain links TRBV9 with TRBJ2-3; 7 positions match TRBD2. The CDR3 totals 16 residues. The V segment lost 0 bases and the J segment 6 bases; nucleotides outside the gene matches: 10. Germline V gene sequence: CDR1 SGDLS, CDR2 YYNGEE. The CDR3 DNA sequence: TGTGCCAGCAGCGTAGCTGCGGGAGAGGTGCCGGATACGCAGTATTTT. Protein product: CASSVAAGEVPDTQYF.

Only one count was recorded for this clone. The CDR3 nucleotides are TGTGCCAGCTTAACCCCGGACAGCTCTGGCTACACCTTC. Translating it yields CASLTPDSSGYTF. V is TRBV2 and J is TRBJ1-2, with TRBD1 as a possible D gene (6 bases). CDR1 and CDR2 from the germline V gene are SNHLY and FYNNEI. Trimming pared 8 bases from V and 7 bases from J, leaving 17 bases between. This CDR3 has 13 residues. Full variable domain (missing parts from reference TRBV2 and TRBJ1-2): EPEVTQTPSHQVTQMGQEVILRCVPISNHLYFYWYRQILGQKVEFLVSFYNNEISEKSEIFDDQFSVERPDGSNFTLKIRSTKLEDSAMYFCASLTPDSSGYTFGSGTRLTVV.

DNA of the CDR3: TGTGCCAGCAGCTTCGACAGGATGAGAGGCTACACCTTC. This sequence encodes CASSFDRMRGYTF. The rearrangement uses TRBV7-2 and TRBJ1-2, with D maybe TRBD1 (6 bases). Between the trimmed V and J ends, which lost 3 bases and 8 bases, there was a span of 13 bases. The CDR3 totals 13 residues. CDR1 and CDR2 (germline): SGHTA, FQGNSA.

The V call is TRBV7-3, the J call TRBJ2-3; 12 nucleotides line up with TRBD2. The CDR3 sequence is 16 residues long. Losses at the gene ends were 5 bases for V and 2 bases for J; bases not matched to a gene: 5. CDR1 SGHTA and CDR2 FQGTGA come from the germline V gene. The CDR3 protein is CASSLGLAGPTDTQYF. The CDR3 coding sequence is TGTGCCAGCAGCCTAGGACTAGCGGGACCCACAGATACGCAGTATTTT.

The chain employs TRBV29-1 and TRBJ2-1, with 9 positions matching TRBD2. In germline, CDR1 is SQVTM, CDR2 ANQGSEA. With V trimmed by 8 bases and J by 7 bases, 18 bases remained unmatched. This CDR3 has 16 residues. The CDR3 is CSSGGGGRAGVNEQFF. The DNA of the CDR3 is TGCAGCTCCGGAGGGGGCGGGAGGGCAGGGGTAAATGAGCAGTTCTTC.

J is TRBJ2-7 and V is TRBV6-1, with 10 bases that match TRBD1. V trimming: 4 bases; J trimming: 2 bases; junction bases outside the gene matches: 11. This CDR3 is 17 amino acids long. Germline V gives CDR1 MNHNS, CDR2 SASEGT. As DNA, the CDR3 is TGTGCCAGCAGTGTTTTAAAAGGGGGACAGGGGACCTACGAGCAGTACTTC. This gives the protein CASSVLKGGQGTYEQYF.

The chain combines TRBV6-5 with TRBJ1-4, with D perhaps TRBD1 (5 bases). The CDR3 totals 16 residues. CDR1 MNHEY and CDR2 SVGAGI come from the germline V gene. Trimming stripped 0 bases from V and 5 bases from J, with 13 bases between. CDR3 DNA: TGTGCCAGCAGTTACTCGTCAAGGGGTCGGAATGAAAAACTGTTTTTT. Its translation is CASSYSSRGRNEKLFF.

The gene calls are TRBV5-1 and TRBJ2-1; 14 bases fit TRBD2. CDR3 length: 17 amino acids. Germline loops: CDR1 SGHRS, CDR2 YFSETQ. The J segment lost 3 bases and the V segment lost 2 bases, leaving 4 bases of the junction unmatched. The CDR3 reads CASSFRTSGRFYNEQFF. The DNA of the CDR3 is TGCGCCAGCAGCTTCCGGACTAGCGGGAGGTTCTACAATGAGCAGTTCTTC.

The chain couples TRBV19 to TRBJ2-1; TRBD2 might be the D (5 bases). Germline-derived CDR1 and CDR2 are LNHDA and SQIVND (reference sequence). The CDR3 covers 14 residues. The ends were cut back, 7 bases at V and 4 bases at J, with 14 bases in the middle. CDR3 nucleotide sequence: TGTGCCAGTACCCGGAGCGGTTTTTACAATGAGCAGTTCTTC. Translating it yields CASTRSGFYNEQFF.

The V and J genes are TRBV28 and TRBJ2-1; maybe TRBD1 (6 bases). Germline values: CDR1 MDHEN, CDR2 SYDVKM. The CDR3 has 14 amino acids. Trimming left V 2 bases short and J 5 bases short, with 10 bases between. In DNA, the CDR3 is TGTGCCAGCAGTTTAACAGGGACGGACAATGAGCAGTTCTTC. Its translation: CASSLTGTDNEQFF. The full variable domain, with the rest looked up from reference TRBV28 and TRBJ2-1, is DVKVTQSSRYLVKRTGEKVFLECVQDMDHENMFWYRQDPGLGLRLIYFSYDVKMKEKGDIPEGYSVSREKKERFSLILESASTNQTSMYLCASSLTGTDNEQFFGPGTRLTVL.

This chain uses TRBV2 with TRBJ1-5; perhaps TRBD1 as D (5 bases). The CDR3 runs to 14 residues. Germline CDR1 reads SNHLY; CDR2 reads FYNNEI. V gave up 7 bases and J gave up 1 base, with 11 bases separating them. The CDR3 coding sequence is TGTGCCAGCACGCCAGGGCGAAGCAATCAGCCCCAGCATTTT. It is translated as CASTPGRSNQPQHF.

The V gene is TRBV30, the J gene TRBJ1-1; D may be TRBD1 (6 bases). Trimming removed 5 bases at V and 1 base at J, with 8 bases between. The germline V gene encodes CDR1 GTSNPN and CDR2 SVGIG (reference sequence). This CDR3 region has 12 residues. CDR3 in DNA: TGTGCCTGGGGACAGCCGAACACTGAAGCTTTCTTT. This codes for CAWGQPNTEAFF.

The CDR3 region is CAISGGTGENSPLHF. CDR3 in DNA: TGTGCCATCAGTGGGGGTACAGGGGAAAATTCACCCCTCCACTTT. The V gene is TRBV10-3, the J gene TRBJ1-6, with 7 nucleotides matching TRBD1. Germline V gene lookup returns CDR1 ENHRY and CDR2 SYGVKD. With 4 bases clipped from V and 7 bases from J, the junction kept 7 bases outside the gene matches. The CDR3 runs 15 residues.

CDR3 in DNA: TGTGCCAGTAGTCCCCCCGACTATTCCTACAATGAGCAGTTCTTC. It codes for CASSPPDYSYNEQFF. The chain joins TRBV19 to TRBJ2-1; D possibly corresponds to TRBD2 (5 bases). Deletions cut 5 bases from V and 1 base from J, with 12 bases between. Germline CDR1 and CDR2: LNHDA and SQIVND (reference sequence). CDR3 length equals 15 residues.

V gene TRBV5-4 combines with J gene TRBJ2-5; tentatively, D is TRBD1 (5 bases). The CDR3 has 13 amino acids. CDR1 is SGHNT and CDR2 is YYREEE in the germline V gene (reference sequence). V lost 0 bases to trimming and J lost 5 bases, with 8 bases between them. The CDR3 protein is CASSLGQRETQYF. Written as DNA, the CDR3 is TGTGCCAGCAGCTTGGGACAGAGGGAGACCCAGTACTTC.

This CDR3 reads CASSLGAGGPGETQYF. Here the CDR3 DNA reads TGCGCCAGCAGCCTTGGGGCGGGAGGGCCTGGGGAGACCCAGTACTTC. The genes are TRBV5-1 and TRBJ2-5; 9 bases match TRBD2. Germline values: CDR1 SGHRS, CDR2 YFSETQ. The CDR3 consists of 16 residues. V gave up 4 bases and J gave up 5 bases; unmatched junction bases: 12.

V gene TRBV7-9 combines with J gene TRBJ1-1, with D possibly being TRBD1 (5 bases). Germline V gene data show CDR1 as SEHNR and CDR2 as FQNEAQ (reference sequence). The CDR3 is 13 amino acids. V was trimmed by 1 base and J by 3 bases, leaving 6 bases between them. The CDR3 sequence: CASSLGGDTEAFF. CDR3 bases: TGTGCCAGCAGCTTAGGGGGGGACACTGAAGCTTTCTTT. Drawing the rest from reference TRBV7-9 and TRBJ1-1, the complete variable domain is DTGVSQNPRHKITKRGQNVTFRCDPISEHNRLYWYRQTLGQGPEFLTYFQNEAQLEKSRLLSDRFSAERPKGSFSTLEIQRTEQGDSAMYLCASSLGGDTEAFFGQGTRLTVV.

J is TRBJ2-1 and V is TRBV5-5; D remains ambiguous. V was pared by 1 base and J by 5 bases, with 7 bases between. The CDR3 contains 13 residues. Looked up from germline, CDR1 is SGHKS and CDR2 is YYEKEE (reference sequence). CDR3 bases: TGTGCCAGCAGCTTGAGGCTAGACAATGAGCAGTTCTTC. Amino acid sequence: CASSLRLDNEQFF.

The V gene is TRBV4-3, the J gene TRBJ2-7, with D perhaps TRBD2 (6 bases). Germline V CDR1 and CDR2: LGHNA, YSLEER. The CDR3 covers 17 residues. Trimming stripped 0 bases from V and 5 bases from J, with 20 bases between. DNA for the CDR3: TGCGCCAGCAGCCAAGATCTAATGCTAGCGACTTCCCACGAGCAGTACTTC. It yields the protein CASSQDLMLATSHEQYF.

This sequence joins TRBV5-5 and TRBJ2-7, with D maybe TRBD2 (6 bases). The CDR3 has 14 amino acids. Per the germline V gene, CDR1 is SGHKS and CDR2 is YYEKEE (reference sequence). Trimming pared 7 bases from V and 0 bases from J, leaving 14 bases between. CDR3 protein: CASVPIGGSYEQYF. Written as DNA, the CDR3 is TGTGCCAGCGTACCCATCGGGGGCTCCTACGAGCAGTACTTC.

This rearrangement joins TRBV4-2 to TRBJ2-7; 11 bases are shared with TRBD2. This CDR3 has 17 amino acids. Germline V gene sequence: CDR1 LGHNA, CDR2 YNFKEQ. V lost 3 bases, J lost 1 base, and 8 bases stayed unmatched. This CDR3 reads CASSQITGTSGSYEQYF. CDR3 in DNA: TGTGCCAGCAGCCAGATCACCGGGACTAGCGGATCCTACGAGCAGTACTTC.

The V and J genes are TRBV9 and TRBJ2-3; TRBD2 agrees at 13 bases. V lost 4 bases to trimming and J lost 5 bases; unmatched junction nucleotides: 4. Germline values: CDR1 SGDLS, CDR2 YYNGEE. This CDR3 contains 15 residues. DNA of the CDR3: TGTGCCAGCAGCTCGGGACTAGCGGGAAAAGATACGCAGTATTTT. Translation gives CASSSGLAGKDTQYF.

The V gene is TRBV7-3, the J gene TRBJ2-5, with 9 positions matching TRBD2. The CDR3 loop spans 15 amino acids. Germline V gene data show CDR1 as SGHTA and CDR2 as FQGTGA. The V segment lost 8 bases and the J segment 4 bases; nucleotides outside the gene matches: 11. The CDR3 DNA is TGTGCCAGCGCTCCAGGGCGGGAGGGGGGAGAGACCCAGTACTTC. Encoded protein: CASAPGREGGETQYF.

V is TRBV7-2 and J is TRBJ1-5; 8 positions agree with TRBD1. Germline CDR1 SGHTA, CDR2 FQGNSA. Losses at the gene ends were 3 bases for V and 4 bases for J; bases not matched to a gene: 5. The CDR3 covers 15 residues. The CDR3 region is CASSFRTGYNQPQHF. CDR3 nucleotide sequence: TGTGCCAGCAGCTTTAGGACAGGGTATAATCAGCCCCAGCATTTT.

The rearrangement joins TRBV5-4 to TRBJ2-3; 11 nucleotides line up with TRBD2. Germline assignment: CDR1 SGHNT and CDR2 YYREEE (reference sequence). CDR3 length: 15 amino acids. J was trimmed by 4 bases and V by 4 bases; bases with no gene match: 5. The CDR3 nucleotides read TGTGCCAGCAGCCTCGGACTAGCGGGCTCAGATACGCAGTATTTT. Translation gives CASSLGLAGSDTQYF.